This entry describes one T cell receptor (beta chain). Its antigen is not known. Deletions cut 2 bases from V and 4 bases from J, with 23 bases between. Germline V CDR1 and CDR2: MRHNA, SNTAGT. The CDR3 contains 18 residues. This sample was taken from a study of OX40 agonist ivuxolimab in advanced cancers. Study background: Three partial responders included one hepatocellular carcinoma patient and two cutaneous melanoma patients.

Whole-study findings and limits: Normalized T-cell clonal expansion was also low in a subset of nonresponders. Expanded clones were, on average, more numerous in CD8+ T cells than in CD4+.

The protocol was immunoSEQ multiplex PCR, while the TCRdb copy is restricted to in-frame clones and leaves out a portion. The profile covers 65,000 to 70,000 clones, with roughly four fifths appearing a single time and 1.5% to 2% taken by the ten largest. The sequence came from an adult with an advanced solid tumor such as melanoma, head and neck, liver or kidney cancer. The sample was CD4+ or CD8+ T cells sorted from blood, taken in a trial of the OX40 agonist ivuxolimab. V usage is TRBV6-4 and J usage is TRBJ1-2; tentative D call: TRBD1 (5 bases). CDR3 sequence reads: CASSDPRAWPGPAYGYTF. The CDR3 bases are TGTGCCAGCAGTGACCCCCGGGCGTGGCCAGGGCCGGCCTATGGCTACACCTTC.